The 20 T cell receptor beta chains below all came from one sample that was sequenced in a study of blood T cell repertoires in COVID-19. Using immunoSEQ multiplex PCR, the repertoire was profiled, and TCRdb retains in-frame clones only, with some absent. Of around 88,000 clones listed, about 88% are singletons. The specimen was peripheral blood. All receptors derive from an elderly woman with acute or convalescent COVID-19.

The chain couples TRBV7-2 to TRBJ1-2; D might be TRBD1 (6 bases). CDR1 SGHTA and CDR2 FQGNSA come from the germline V gene. The CDR3 length is 17 residues. V was trimmed by 7 bases and J by 3 bases, leaving 24 bases between them. CDR3 residues: CASTPTGATQRDYGYTF. The CDR3 region has the DNA TGTGCCAGCACCCCGACAGGAGCGACACAAAGGGACTATGGCTACACCTTC.

Only one count was recorded for this clone. J is TRBJ2-3 and V is TRBV28; D is possibly TRBD2 (7 bases). The CDR3 is 17 residues long. Germline V lookup: CDR1 MDHEN, CDR2 SYDVKM. V lost 9 bases and J 1 base, leaving 23 bases between the germline ends. The CDR3 spells CASRTLGGEGGTDTQYF. Here the CDR3 DNA reads TGTGCCAGTCGAACCCTGGGGGGGGAGGGGGGCACAGATACGCAGTATTTT. The full variable domain, with the rest looked up from reference TRBV28 and TRBJ2-3, is DVKVTQSSRYLVKRTGEKVFLECVQDMDHENMFWYRQDPGLGLRLIYFSYDVKMKEKGDIPEGYSVSREKKERFSLILESASTNQTSMYLCASRTLGGEGGTDTQYFGPGTRLTVL.

This chain joins TRBV5-1 and TRBJ2-7; TRBD2 aligns across 9 bases. The CDR3 sequence is 15 residues long. Germline assignment: CDR1 SGHRS and CDR2 YFSETQ. The ends lost 0 bases at V and 7 bases at J; junction bases unmatched: 8. CDR3 in DNA: TGCGCCAGCAGCTTGGGCGGGACTAGCCCGACGGAGCAGTACTTC. Encoded protein: CASSLGGTSPTEQYF.

The rearrangement links TRBV5-1 to TRBJ1-2, with D possibly TRBD1 on 5 matching bases. CDR3 size: 15 residues. Trimming shortened V by 2 bases and J by 7 bases, and 18 bases separated the two germline ends. Germline-derived CDR1 and CDR2 are SGHRS and YFSETQ. The CDR3 DNA follows: TGCGCCAGCAGCTTAGAAGGGGAAACTTCTGGTGGCTACACCTTC. Translation gives CASSLEGETSGGYTF. Complete variable domain (other parts from reference TRBV5-1 and TRBJ1-2): KAGVTQTPRYLIKTRGQQVTLSCSPISGHRSVSWYQQTPGQGLQFLFEYFSETQRNKGNFPGRFSGRQFSNSRSEMNVSTLELGDSALYLCASSLEGETSGGYTFGSGTRLTVV.

Only a few counts were recorded for this clone. The chain couples TRBV4-3 to TRBJ1-4, with a possible D match to TRBD1 (6 bases). V dropped 5 bases and J dropped 6 bases, with 16 bases sitting between them. Germline CDR1 LGHNA, CDR2 YSLEER. The CDR3 spans 15 residues. CDR3 coding DNA: TGCGCCAGCAGCGATACAGGGAGCCCACATGAAAAACTGTTTTTT. Encoded protein: CASSDTGSPHEKLFF.

This chain links TRBV5-1 with TRBJ2-1; D is perhaps TRBD1 (6 bases). This CDR3 region has 12 residues. Trimming stripped 4 bases from V and 7 bases from J, with 9 bases between. The germline V gene has CDR1 SGHRS and CDR2 YFSETQ. The CDR3: CASSATGNEQFF. The CDR3 DNA reads TGCGCCAGCAGCGCCACAGGGAATGAGCAGTTCTTC.

This clone was picked up one time. The V call is TRBV7-2, the J call TRBJ2-2, with TRBD1 as a possible D gene (5 bases). This CDR3 is 16 amino acids long. Germline CDR1 is SGHTA and CDR2 is FQGNSA. Trimming removed 0 bases at V and 4 bases at J, with 12 bases between. The CDR3 sequence: CASSLALQRGTGELFF. CDR3 in DNA: TGTGCCAGCAGCTTAGCGTTGCAAAGGGGCACCGGGGAGCTGTTTTTT.

The V gene is TRBV19, the J gene TRBJ1-4, with 10 bases that match TRBD1. This CDR3 comprises 13 residues. Germline-derived CDR1 and CDR2 are LNHDA and SQIVND (reference sequence). The ends lost 10 bases at V and 8 bases at J; junction bases unmatched: 7. The CDR3: CATTGTGDEKLFF. The CDR3 DNA sequence: TGTGCCACGACGGGGACAGGGGACGAAAAACTGTTTTTT.

The J gene is TRBJ1-2, the V gene TRBV4-3, with 9 bases identical to TRBD1. After removal of 3 bases from V and 7 bases from J, the junction contained 9 bases not matched to a gene. The CDR3 is made up of 15 amino acids. Germline values: CDR1 LGHNA, CDR2 YSLEER. The CDR3 DNA sequence: TGCGCCAGCAGCCATCGGGACAGGGAAATAAGTGGCTACACCTTC. Amino acid sequence: CASSHRDREISGYTF.

This clone was counted a few times. The DNA is omitted, as the CDR3 cannot be located on it reliably, and the CDR3 follows TCRdb's listing. This chain joins TRBV21-1 and TRBJ1-2; the D call TRBD1 from the table was never checked on the DNA. TRBV21-1 is a documented pseudogene. The CDR3 numbers 15 amino acids, ends counted. The CDR3 loop reads CASSKVGRGNYGYTF.

The chain links TRBV21-1 to TRBJ1-2; TRBD1, the table's D call, lacks a check against the DNA. TRBV21-1 is a pseudogene locus. The CDR3 has 13 residues. The CDR3 loop reads CASSNRGLIGYTF. CDR3 nucleotides: TGTGCCAGCAGCAACAGGGGGCTCATTGGCTACACCTTC.

The chain links TRBV7-2 to TRBJ1-1; TRBD1 matches 11 bases. This CDR3 spans 15 amino acids. Germline CDR1 SGHTA, CDR2 FQGNSA. J lost 1 base, V lost 5 bases, and 3 bases had no gene match. DNA for the CDR3: TGTGCCAGCAGCCCGGGACAGGGGGGGAACACTGAAGCTTTCTTT. Protein: CASSPGQGGNTEAFF.

The V call is TRBV11-2, the J call TRBJ1-2, with 9 positions matching TRBD1. V dropped 5 bases and J dropped 8; count of bases not matched to a gene: 9. CDR1 is SGHAT, CDR2 FQNNGV, per germline. The CDR3 has 14 residues. This chain's CDR3 is CASSVPGQGWGYTF. CDR3 in DNA: TGTGCCAGCAGCGTACCGGGACAGGGATGGGGCTACACCTTC. Supplemented by reference TRBV11-2 and TRBJ1-2, the full variable domain reads EAGVAQSPRYKIIEKRQSVAFWCNPISGHATLYWYQQILGQGPKLLIQFQNNGVVDDSQLPKDRFSAERLKGVDSTLKIQPAKLEDSAVYLCASSVPGQGWGYTFGSGTRLTVV.

The CDR3 loop reads CASSEDRVVDTQYF. DNA of the CDR3: TGTGCCAGCAGCGAGGACAGGGTTGTAGATACGCAGTATTTT. The chain couples TRBV7-2 to TRBJ2-3; 8 bases agree with TRBD1. V shed 5 bases and J 5 bases; nucleotides not matched to a gene: 6. Germline-derived CDR1 and CDR2 are SGHTA and FQGNSA. The CDR3 has 14 amino acids.

The chain couples TRBV28 to TRBJ1-1, with TRBD1 matching over 8 bases. This CDR3 is 13 amino acids long. CDR1 is MDHEN, CDR2 SYDVKM, per germline. Trimming at V came to 6 bases and at J to 5 bases, leaving 5 bases not matched to a gene. In nucleotides, the CDR3 is TGTGCCAGCAGAGACAGGGGATGGACTGAAGCTTTCTTT. Protein sequence: CASRDRGWTEAFF.

This chain uses TRBV27 with TRBJ2-3, with D tentatively TRBD1 (5 bases). This CDR3 is 13 amino acids long. Trimming took 5 bases from V and 3 from J, leaving 9 bases between them. Germline assignment: CDR1 MNHEY and CDR2 SMNVEV (reference sequence). CDR3 coding DNA: TGTGCCAGCAGTCAACGGACAACAGATACGCAGTATTTT. Encoded protein: CASSQRTTDTQYF.

This clone has just one count. The J gene is TRBJ1-1, the V gene TRBV7-2; D might be TRBD1 (6 bases). The V and J ends lost 2 bases and 0 bases respectively, with 10 bases between them. Germline V lookup: CDR1 SGHTA, CDR2 FQGNSA. This CDR3 is 15 amino acids long. In DNA, the CDR3 is TGTGCCAGCAGCTTAAAGACAGGCATGAACACTGAAGCTTTCTTT. Its protein product is CASSLKTGMNTEAFF. Complete variable domain (other parts from reference TRBV7-2 and TRBJ1-1): GAGVSQSPSNKVTEKGKDVELRCDPISGHTALYWYRQSLGQGLEFLIYFQGNSAPDKSGLPSDRFSAERTGGSVSTLTIQRTQQEDSAVYLCASSLKTGMNTEAFFGQGTRLTVV.

This chain connects TRBV4-1 to TRBJ1-5; D ambiguous. CDR3 size: 15 residues. The germline V and J ends were trimmed by 0 bases and 0 bases, with 6 bases remaining between them. Germline CDR1 MGHRA, CDR2 YSYEKL. The CDR3 loop is CASSQEQYSNQPQHF. The CDR3 DNA reads as TGCGCCAGCAGCCAAGAACAGTATAGCAATCAGCCCCAGCATTTT.

The chain recombines TRBV5-6 with TRBJ1-4; TRBD1 is a possible D gene (6 bases). CDR3 length: 16 residues. The germline gives CDR1 SGHDT, CDR2 YYEEEE. Trimming left V 4 bases short and J 8 bases short, with 21 bases between. This chain's CDR3 is CASSPRTGKWGEKLFF. Here the CDR3 DNA reads TGTGCCAGCAGCCCAAGAACAGGGAAATGGGGGGAAAAACTGTTTTTT.

The rearrangement joins TRBV7-9 to TRBJ1-4; D is unclear. With 5 bases removed from V and 5 bases from J, the gap between germline ends came to 12 bases. Looked up from germline, CDR1 is SEHNR and CDR2 is FQNEAQ (reference sequence). CDR3 length: 14 amino acids. In DNA form, the CDR3 reads TGTGCCAGCAGCGTTCCGAGGGTGAATGAAAAACTGTTTTTT. Translating it yields CASSVPRVNEKLFF. Drawing the rest from reference TRBV7-9 and TRBJ1-4, the complete variable domain is DTGVSQNPRHKITKRGQNVTFRCDPISEHNRLYWYRQTLGQGPEFLTYFQNEAQLEKSRLLSDRFSAERPKGSFSTLEIQRTEQGDSAMYLCASSVPRVNEKLFFGSGTQLSVL.